This T cell receptor (beta chain) originates from a study of regulatory T cells in long-lasting Graves disease. For the study at large: Duration of antithyroid drug therapy among newly diagnosed Graves' patients was under 3 months.

Specified time point: newly diagnosed GD, antithyroid drugs for less than 3 months. RNA extracted from PBMCs served as the sequencing template. The sample holds many counts of this clonotype. The V and J ends lost 4 bases and 0 bases respectively, with 15 bases between them. The CDR3 has 16 residues. Both iRepertoire HTBI primers and Arm-PCR of CDR3 regions were used to build the TCR beta libraries. TCRdb recomputed calls from the multiplex PCR reads with MiXCR, one row per CDR3 protein. Of hundreds of thousands of distinct CDR3 sequences listed, about 14% are singletons. The chain has TRBV12-3 or TRBV12-4 and TRBJ1-2; a weak D match, TRBD1 (5 bases). The sequence derives from a female donor with Graves disease. The sample consisted of peripheral blood mononuclear cells (PBMCs), taken at new diagnosis, from a patient treated with antithyroid drugs. The DNA of the CDR3 is TGTGCCAGCAGTTCACTTCTGGGGGGAGCTAACTATGGCTACACCTTC. Its protein is CASSSLLGGANYGYTF.